The present T cell receptor (beta chain) was sequenced within a study of T cells in Graves' hyperthyroidism and ophthalmopathy. PBMCs were obtained from roughly 10 ml fresh peripheral blood. Amplified regions were TCR beta CDR3 sequences from RNA transcripts. First-round RT-PCR targeting the TCR CDR3 was performed with the HTBI primer set. TCRdb fed the multiplex PCR reads into MiXCR, producing one record per CDR3 protein. The profile shows fewer than 110,000 distinct CDR3 sequences, about 17% of them singletons. Many counts were recorded for this clonotype. Germline V lookup: CDR1 MNHEY, CDR2 SMNVEV (reference sequence). The CDR3 runs to 14 residues. Unmatched junction bases numbered 11, after V lost 7 bases and J lost 9 bases.

Sequencing input: blood. V is TRBV27 and J is TRBJ2-1, with TRBD2 identical over 8 bases. This clonotype was obtained from a woman between 50 and 59 years old with Graves' hyperthyroidism. The CDR3 coding sequence is TGTGCCAGCAAAGCGGGAGTTAGTCCATCTGAGCAGTTCTTC. It specifies CASKAGVSPSEQFF.